This T cell receptor (beta chain) was captured in a study of STAT5B mutations in CD4+ large granular lymphocyte leukemia. The data were produced by immunoSEQ multiplex PCR, yet TCRdb's version contains in-frame clones alone and is incomplete. The repertoire holds roughly 30,000 clones, with roughly nine tenths as singletons. In the case of this clone: Its antigen is still unknown.

The CDR3 spans 13 residues. V dropped 6 bases and J dropped 2 bases, with 8 bases sitting between them. CDR1 ENHRY and CDR2 SYGVKD come from the germline V gene. Whole-study findings and limits: Around 25% of private leukemic clonotypes occurred rarely in other patients' non-leukemic repertoires. Top patient clones used TRBV06 genes more often: 8/27 versus 2/35 in controls.

The sequenced sample was CD4+ T cells from blood buffy coats. The rearrangement links TRBV10-3 to TRBJ1-5; D is uncertain. The source of this sequence is a human donor in good health. The CDR3: CAIREEGNQPQHF. The CDR3 coding sequence is TGTGCCATCAGGGAAGAAGGCAATCAGCCCCAGCATTTT.